The 18 T cell receptor beta chains reported below all come from one sample, sequenced in a study of CD4 and CD8 cells across lung adenocarcinoma regions. TCRdb recomputed calls from the PCR reads with MiXCR, one row per CDR3 protein. Of just over 7,500 distinct CDR3 sequences listed, under 50% were seen once; the top ten hold over 95%. Material: CD8+ T cells from the center of a lung tumor. Receptors originate from a male donor with lung adenocarcinoma. The CD4 and CD8 labels of this study may be unreliable.

This clonotype occurred many times. The CDR3 protein is CAISGSREIYEQYF. The CDR3 coding sequence is TGTGCCATCAGTGGGTCCCGGGAGATCTACGAGCAGTACTTC. This chain joins TRBV10-3 and TRBJ2-5; D might be TRBD2 (6 bases). The DNA end is more similar to TRBJ2-7, so the J call may be wrong. The CDR3 totals 14 residues. Germline V lookup: CDR1 ENHRY, CDR2 SYGVKD.

To note about this clonotype: It is unclear where the CDR3 begins or ends on the DNA, so no DNA is shown, and the CDR3 is as TCRdb lists it. The chain employs TRBV6-2 or TRBV6-3 and TRBJ2-2. The CDR3 has 20 amino acids, counting both end residues. The V gene's germline CDR1 is MNHEY and CDR2 SVGEGT. The CDR3 protein is CASSYSFGVSYEQYFGELFF.

This clonotype showed up just a few times. V usage is TRBV6-1 and J usage is TRBJ1-1; TRBD1 might be the D (5 bases). Germline CDR1 and CDR2: MNHNS and SASEGT. V dropped 2 bases and J dropped 0 bases, with 10 bases sitting between them. This CDR3 has 15 amino acids. The CDR3 loop reads CASSEHGALNTEAFF. The DNA for the CDR3 is TGTGCCAGCAGTGAACACGGGGCGCTGAACACTGAAGCTTTCTTT.

The V call is TRBV27, the J call TRBJ1-5, with D maybe TRBD1 (6 bases). The CDR3 contains 16 residues. Germline loops: CDR1 MNHEY, CDR2 SMNVEV (reference sequence). V gave up 1 base and J gave up 6 bases, with 16 bases separating them. The CDR3 sequence: CASSLWRGAGSQPQHF. The CDR3 nucleotides are TGTGCCAGCAGTTTATGGAGGGGGGCAGGGAGTCAGCCCCAGCATTTT.

This clonotype was detected many times. The V and J genes are TRBV7-3 and TRBJ2-3; D is tentatively TRBD1 or TRBD2 (6 bases each). This CDR3 is 14 amino acids long. V lost 5 bases, J lost 5 bases, and 14 bases lay in between. Germline assignment: CDR1 SGHTA and CDR2 FQGTGA. The CDR3 region has the DNA TGTGCCAGCAGCCCTGGGGGGCCAGGAGATACGCAGTATTTT. This codes for CASSPGGPGDTQYF.

This clonotype was seen repeatedly, ten times or more. The chain is built from TRBV4-1 and TRBJ2-4, with a possible D match to TRBD2 (5 bases). Germline CDR1 and CDR2: MGHRA and YSYEKL. CDR3 length: 14 residues. V was cut by 1 base and J by 1 base, with 5 bases left in between. CDR3 DNA sequence: TGCGCCAGCAGCCAAGCGGGGGCCAAAAACATTCAGTACTTC. This encodes CASSQAGAKNIQYF.

This sequence joins TRBV4-1 and TRBJ2-5; 9 positions agree with TRBD1. Germline V gene data show CDR1 as MGHRA and CDR2 as YSYEKL. The CDR3 is 15 amino acids. With 4 bases clipped from V and 1 base from J, the junction kept 4 bases outside the gene matches. CDR3 region: CASSRGTGIQETQYF. As DNA, the CDR3 is TGCGCCAGCAGCCGCGGGACAGGGATCCAAGAGACCCAGTACTTC.

A few counts support this clonotype. The chain couples TRBV28 to TRBJ2-1; 10 nucleotides line up with TRBD2. Gene TRBJ2-7 matches the end of the DNA better, so the J call may be wrong. The CDR3 runs 14 residues. The germline V gene has CDR1 MDHEN and CDR2 SYDVKM. CDR3 sequence reads: CASFSGGAYNEQYF. CDR3 nucleotide sequence: TGTGCCAGCTTCAGCGGGGGGGCTTACAATGAGCAGTACTTC.

The chain carries TRBV27 and TRBJ2-1; D is uncertain. V gave up 7 bases and J gave up 2 bases, with 18 bases separating them. This CDR3 is built from 16 residues. In germline, CDR1 is MNHEY, CDR2 SMNVEV (reference sequence). The chain's CDR3 is CASTGLSLTTYNEQFF. The DNA of the CDR3 is TGTGCCAGCACGGGCCTCTCCCTTACAACCTACAATGAGCAGTTCTTC.

This clonotype showed up many times. V is TRBV23-1 and J is TRBJ2-3, with 11 bases identical to TRBD2. TRBV23-1 is labeled an ORF, and its function is uncertain. The V gene end was trimmed by 0 bases and the J gene end by 6 bases; junction bases not matched to a gene: 11. The length of the CDR3 is 18 residues. The DNA of the CDR3 is TGCGCCAGCAGTCAATCTGAGTCTAGCGGGAGGTGGGCGGATACGCAGTATTTT. This encodes CASSQSESSGRWADTQYF.

The rearrangement links TRBV19 to TRBJ2-1; the D gene is possibly TRBD2 (5 bases). V was cut by 2 bases and J by 5 bases, with 13 bases left in between. The CDR3 covers 15 residues. Germline loops: CDR1 LNHDA, CDR2 SQIVND (reference sequence). In DNA form, the CDR3 reads TGTGCCAGTAGTATACGGGGTAGGCAGGACAATGAGCAGTTCTTC. Its protein product is CASSIRGRQDNEQFF.

This clonotype was counted at least ten times. V gene TRBV6-1 combines with J gene TRBJ2-3; TRBD2 aligns across 10 bases. V was clipped by 8 bases and J by 8 bases; unmatched bases: 13. This CDR3 has 15 amino acids. Looked up from germline, CDR1 is MNHNS and CDR2 is SASEGT. The CDR3 bases are TGTGCCAGCTGTATAGCGGGGGGCCATTTACCTACGCAGTATTTT. Translation: CASCIAGGHLPTQYF.

The chain links TRBV6-1 to TRBJ2-3; D not resolved. Trimming shortened V by 3 bases and J by 2 bases, and 9 bases separated the two germline ends. This CDR3 spans 14 amino acids. Looked up from germline, CDR1 is MNHNS and CDR2 is SASEGT. CDR3: CASSERPHTDTQYF. As DNA, the CDR3 is TGTGCCAGCAGTGAGAGACCTCACACAGATACGCAGTATTTT.

There are many counts of this clonotype. This chain links TRBV27 with TRBJ2-1; no clear D. Per the germline V gene, CDR1 is MNHEY and CDR2 is SMNVEV (reference sequence). The V gene lost 1 base and the J gene lost 3 bases, with 10 bases spanning the gap. The CDR3 length is 15 residues. The CDR3 here is CASSLFSNNYNEQFF. DNA of the CDR3: TGTGCCAGCAGTTTATTCTCTAATAACTACAATGAGCAGTTCTTC.

This chain uses TRBV11-1 with TRBJ2-1, with 11 nucleotides matching TRBD2. TRBJ2-5 explains the end of the DNA better; the J call may be wrong. The CDR3 runs 18 residues. Per germline, CDR1 SGHAT and CDR2 FQDESV (reference sequence). The CDR3 DNA sequence: TGTGCCAGCAGCTTAAGAGGGGTAGCGGGAGGGCGCGAAGAGACCCAGTACTTC. Translation: CASSLRGVAGGREETQYF.

The table lists this clonotype with many counts. The chain has TRBV27 and TRBJ2-1; 7 bases line up with TRBD2. Germline V gene data show CDR1 as MNHEY and CDR2 as SMNVEV (reference sequence). V dropped 6 bases and J dropped 9; count of bases not matched to a gene: 8. There are 13 residues in the CDR3. CDR3 coding DNA: TGTGCCAGCAGCTCCGTAGCGGGCGGTGAGCAGTTCTTC. Translated: CASSSVAGGEQFF.

The genes are TRBV10-1 and TRBJ2-5; D is ambiguous. Near its end, the DNA agrees better with TRBJ2-7, so the J call may be wrong. Germline CDR1 and CDR2: WNHNN and SYGVQD (reference sequence). The CDR3 sequence is 12 residues long. This chain's CDR3 is CASSGGTYEQYF. CDR3 DNA: TGCGCCAGCTCCGGCGGAACCTACGAGCAGTACTTC.

This clonotype was counted at least ten times. The CDR3 bases are TGCGCCAGCAGCCAAACCGGGACAGGGAGCGCAGATACGCAGTATTTT. Translating gives CASSQTGTGSADTQYF. The chain is built from TRBV4-1 and TRBJ2-3, with 9 bases that match TRBD1. The CDR3 covers 16 residues. The germline gives CDR1 MGHRA, CDR2 YSYEKL. J gave up 4 bases and V 2 bases, and 7 bases lay outside the gene matches.